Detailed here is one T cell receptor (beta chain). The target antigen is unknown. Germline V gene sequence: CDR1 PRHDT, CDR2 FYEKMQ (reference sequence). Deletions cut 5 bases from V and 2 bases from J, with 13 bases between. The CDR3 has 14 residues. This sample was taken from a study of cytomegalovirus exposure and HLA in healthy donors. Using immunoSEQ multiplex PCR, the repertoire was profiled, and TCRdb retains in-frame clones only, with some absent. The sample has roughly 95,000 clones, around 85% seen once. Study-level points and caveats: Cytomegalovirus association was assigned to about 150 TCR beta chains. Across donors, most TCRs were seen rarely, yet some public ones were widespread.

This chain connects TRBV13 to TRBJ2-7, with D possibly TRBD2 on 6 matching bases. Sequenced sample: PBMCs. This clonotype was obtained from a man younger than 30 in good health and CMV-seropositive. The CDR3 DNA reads TGTGCCAGCAGCCCAAGACTAGATACCTACGAGCAGTACTTC. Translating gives CASSPRLDTYEQYF.